This T cell receptor beta chain is from a study of response to subunit inactivated influenza vaccine. TCRdb used MiXCR to reprocess the RT-PCR reads, holding one entry per CDR3 protein. The repertoire has around 570,000 distinct CDR3 sequences, 11% of them found once; the top ten carry more than 9.5%. Trimming cost V 1 base and J 2 bases; bases outside gene matches: 2. The CDR3 loop spans 15 amino acids. Per the germline V gene, CDR1 is SEHNR and CDR2 is FQNEAQ (reference sequence). The data also belong to a second study, concerning T cells expressing NK-cell markers. That study reports: As the method of synthesis, 5'RACE template switching with UMIs yielded TCR beta cDNA. For several experiments, T cell sorting was restricted to the alpha-beta TCR population by means of an anti-gamma-delta TCR antibody. About 6 donors had dominant NKG2C+ clonotypes that comprised roughly 1.0-7.5% of their CD8+ T cells.

The chain uses TRBV7-9 and TRBJ2-5; TRBD1 aligns across 9 bases. This TCR derives from a man aged 45-65 years who received an inactivated influenza vaccine. The specimen comprised PBMCs from blood, sampled on the day of vaccination. CDR3 protein: CASSLGTGVQETQYF. CDR3 nucleotide sequence: TGTGCCAGCAGCTTAGGGACAGGGGTACAAGAGACCCAGTACTTC.